This TCR beta chain was found in a study of blood T cells in healthy people across ages. As for this clonotype: This could be a read error, since a much larger clone is one nucleotide away.

Trimming stripped 5 bases from V and 3 bases from J, with 14 bases between. In germline, CDR1 is DFQATT, CDR2 SNEGSKA (reference sequence). The CDR3 totals 13 residues. The use of a sample-barcoded 5' primer and a J-beta primer mix characterized a second PCR of about 7 to 12 cycles. TCRdb used MiXCR to reprocess the 5' RACE reads, holding one entry per CDR3 protein. The sample comprises around 400,000 distinct CDR3 sequences, roughly half of which are singletons, and around 50% rests with the top ten. The TCR comes from a man aged 60 to 75 in good health. The rearrangement joins TRBV20-1 to TRBJ2-7; D is unresolved. The specimen was blood. CDR3 in DNA: TGCAGTGCTGGGTCGCGGCAGGACTACGAGCAGTACTTC. It specifies CSAGSRQDYEQYF.